The present entry profiles one TCR beta chain with its context. Its antigen is currently unknown. UMI labels and 5' RACE were used to prepare the TRB cDNA libraries. TCRdb re-called the 5' RACE reads; every CDR3 protein appears as one record, without DNA. This sample's clone table lists some 150,000 distinct CDR3 sequences. This entry comes from a study of CXCR3-negative and CXCR3-positive naive CD8 T cells. The germline gives CDR1 SGHRS, CDR2 YFSETQ. The CDR3 loop spans 12 amino acids. General study results and limits: CXCR3-positive naive cells carried more hydrophobic TRB CDR3s than CXCR3-negative ones.

The sequence was obtained from a human donor in good health. Some clones in this sample may be carry-over from other donors' samples. V is TRBV5-1 and J is TRBJ2-5; without DNA, the TCRdb call of TRBD1 cannot be checked. The sequencing input was naive CXCR3+ CD8+ T cells from blood. Subset described: CD45RO-CCR7+CD27+CD95- naive CD8+ T cells expressing CXCR3 (TNR3+). CDR3: CASSPPGATQYF.